This TCR beta chain comes out of a study of OX40 agonist ivuxolimab in advanced cancers. Study-wide findings and caveats: The study found that CD8+ T cells averaged more expanded clones than CD4+.

V was clipped by 5 bases and J by 6 bases, with 11 bases between them. This CDR3 is built from 12 residues. Germline V gene data show CDR1 as SEHNR and CDR2 as FQNEAQ (reference sequence). To note about this clone: Its target is not known.

This table comes from immunoSEQ multiplex PCR, and its TCRdb copy is limited to in-frame clones, with some not included. The sample consists of about 50,000 clones, approximately 95% of them appearing once. This TCR came from an adult with an advanced solid tumor such as melanoma, head and neck, liver or kidney cancer. Specimen: CD4+ or CD8+ T cells sorted from blood, collected in a trial of the OX40 agonist ivuxolimab. The chain uses TRBV7-9 and TRBJ2-7, with D uncertain. This CDR3 reads CASSPAVVEQYF. Written as DNA, the CDR3 is TGTGCCAGCAGCCCAGCCGTAGTCGAGCAGTACTTC.